This T cell receptor beta chain appears in the sequencing data of a study of cytomegalovirus exposure and HLA in healthy donors (dated by TCRdb to between 2016 and 2019). Background on the whole study: An earlier analysis of some 550 of the donors reported 250 to 300 Gb of sequence data and around 110 million unique TCR beta sequences from about 200 million T cells. Around 320 gigabases of sequencing data and around 87 million unique TCR sequences were included in an early release covering 500 to 750 HLA-typed donors. Alongside the repertoire data, information on donor age, sex, ethnicity and CMV serostatus was compiled. To decide whether each TCR beta V gene segment behaved as functional or pseudogenic, an earlier analysis of some 540 of the donors relied on high-throughput TCR beta sequencing. Along with the approximately 670-subject first cohort, a separate validation cohort of over 90 different subjects was used. The later analysis used no new phenotypic data to find candidate immune exposures, relying instead on TCR beta sequences and their occurrence across donors. A later analysis re-examined previously published TCR beta repertoires from 610 or so donors and added high-resolution HLA genotyping to investigate patterns of TCR occurrence. Of the 300 to 450 genotyped donors, more than 75% were placed in the genetic ancestry cluster associated with self-reported Caucasian donors. The study profiled the T cell repertoires of 500 to 800 subjects by immunosequencing and related them to cytomegalovirus serostatus. In a later genetic analysis, genome-wide SNP genotypes for 398 of the 666 donors were used, and that subset was treated as a discovery cohort. The study combined high-throughput TCR immunosequencing, statistical association of individual TCRs with disease status, and machine learning to predict cytomegalovirus infection status. The number of typed donors differed by locus: roughly 620-640 for A, B, C, DRB1 and DQB1; 500 to 550 for DQA1; 606 for DPA1; and roughly 450 for DPB1. Both class I and class II loci were covered by HLA typing, at four-digit resolution. The aim of the study was to test whether cataloging public T cell receptors could identify signatures of past pathogen exposure. All discovery cohort repertoires had been generated on a single sequencing platform. Among around 400 genotyped donors of the cohort, an average of around 250,000 unique TCR beta nucleotide sequences was sequenced per donor, of which roughly 17% were non-productive. Four to six DR-DQ haplotypes were handled as single units for association and clustering, since linkage in the cohort was strong.

Library preparation employed the immunoSEQ multiplex PCR assay. For the multiplex PCR, a mixture combining 60 forward primers for TCR Vbeta segments and 13 reverse primers for TCR Jbeta segments was used. The CDR3 region of rearranged TCR beta genes was amplified from genomic DNA by a multiplex PCR assay. The Illumina HiSeq System was used to sequence the amplified TCR beta libraries as 87-base-pair reads. The study's own analysis went as follows. Across the 500 to 750 repertoires, a later analysis counted approximately 75 million unique TCR beta chains, 9.5 million to 13 million of which were shared by at least two donors. Raw reads were error-corrected and collapsed into unique sequences by a nearest-neighbor algorithm in which closely related sequences were merged to remove PCR and sequencing errors. V, D and J gene segments were assigned by aligning CDR3 sequences to IMGT reference sequences. Each retained sequence needed at least a six-nucleotide match to both a V gene segment and a J gene segment. A rearrangement counted as productive if the CDR3 had no stop codons and remained in frame with V and J, and every other rearrangement counted as non-productive. CDR3 was defined according to IMGT convention as the region running from the second conserved V-encoded cysteine to the conserved J-encoded phenylalanine. The earlier analysis of fewer than 700 of the donors excluded sequences that lacked an unambiguous match to a single V gene segment. An earlier analysis of approximately 590 of the donors called V segments functional above 56.7% productive rearrangements and segregating when the between-donor standard deviation exceeded 5%. A statistical classification framework was built to diagnose cytomegalovirus status from the catalog of TCR beta chain sequences. In a later analysis, V and J genes were assigned by comparing TCR nucleotide sequences against IMGT/GENE-DB human TR gene sequences. The TCRdist pipeline was used in a later analysis to assign CDR3 sequences and most-parsimonious VDJ recombination scenarios. A later analysis defined each TCR beta chain by its CDR3 amino acid sequence plus V-gene family, and excluded reads lacking a unique V-gene family. To address suspected cross-contamination and a sequencing artifact, a later analysis removed 450 to 700 highly shared, low-generation-probability nucleotide sequences. A later analysis calculated a clonal expansion index for each public chain from normalized within-repertoire ranks of inferred template counts. In a later analysis, generation probabilities were computed with a VDJ recombination model fitted to out-of-frame rearrangements, and the resulting probabilities were checked against IGoR. A later analysis scored TCR-TCR, TCR-HLA and TCR-CMV co-occurrence with hypergeometric tests, applying a repertoire-size bias correction to TCR pairs. A later analysis estimated false discovery rates by permuting HLA or CMV assignments 20 times. In a later analysis, co-occurring TCRs were grouped using DBSCAN, and TCRdist sequence similarity was added for clustering within HLA-allele-positive subsets. Co-occurrence clustering excluded repertoires with fewer than 30,000 or more than 120,000 public chains, plus five with anomalous nucleotide sharing. TCRdb stores this immuneACCESS table with in-frame sequences only. Part of the clones is absent; in the studies checked, under half of the shortfall reflects unresolved V genes, and no reason is known for the rest. V and J calls and clone size come straight from that table; D and trimming were deduced from the DNA. The sample yields about 67,000 clones; roughly 65% were counted once. Under 2.5% of the sample is in the top ten clones.

Trimming takes 0 bases from V and 6 bases from J, and the germline ends sit 10 bases apart. Measured from the cysteine to the phenylalanine, the CDR3 is 14 residues long. Just the 42-base CDR3 DNA is kept, in frame starting at base 1. As encoded in the germline V gene, CDR1 is SGHNT while CDR2 is YENEEA. Results the study describes overall, beyond this receptor: Immune exposure information for the cohort was limited to CMV serostatus. A later analysis found that HLA-associated TCR beta chains were more clonally expanded and had lower generation probabilities than equally common non-associated chains. In a later analysis, TCR association rates were found to vary across HLA loci, with the most associated TCRs seen for DRB1 alleles and the fewest for HLA-C alleles. While some public TCRs were present in many individuals, most TCR sequences turned up only very rarely across donors. In the study, 150 to 200 TCR beta chains were listed as associated with cytomegalovirus. The presence/absence analyses assumed that sequencing depth was roughly uniform across donors, and that assumption may not be true. A further reported finding was that TCR beta sequences accurately predicted the HLA-A and HLA-B alleles for most subjects in the first cohort. Because HLA typing was unavailable for some donors at each locus, only the typed subset was used in association tests. In a later analysis, most CMV-associated TCR beta chains were found to appear HLA-restricted, with HLA associations seemingly driven largely by CMV exposure. When HLA alleles, especially DR and DQ, strongly co-occurred, attributing TCR associations to individual alleles was difficult. Several of the top co-occurrence clusters appeared to be linked to parvovirus B19, influenza, CMV and Epstein-Barr virus, according to a later analysis. Because counts were too low, about 18 rarely observed V segments, including chromosome 9 orphons, were left out of the earlier analysis of approximately 500 of the donors. In vitro tests confirmed that three of the cytomegalovirus-associated TCR beta chains recognize cytomegalovirus antigens. Compared with the roughly 670-donor mean, donors in an Asian-associated ancestry cluster had fewer N-insertions in productive TCRs, according to a later genetic analysis. Correlated functional status among segregating V segments might be attributable to linkage disequilibrium, but an unknown experimental factor could not be ruled out. The classifier was reported to diagnose cytomegalovirus status with high specificity and sensitivity in both the original and validation cohorts. A cluster of highly shared sequence variants was judged likely to represent a technical artifact of the sequencing pipeline. In an earlier analysis of some 550 of the donors, most TCR beta V segments were observed in productive rearrangements about 87% or about 30% of the time, broadly matching IMGT annotations. A later analysis associated 16,951 TCR beta sequences with specific HLA alleles at a false discovery rate of 0.05. In this cohort, only TCR beta chains were sequenced, and detectable features were limited by the absence of alpha or paired-chain data. Because the 87-base-pair reads could not distinguish some IMGT-functional V segments, including TRBV6-2 and TRBV6-3, those segments were excluded. An association between a missense DCLRE1C variant and V-gene and J-gene trimming of TCR beta chains was found in a later genetic analysis and replicated in an independent cohort. The authors suggested that the approach could potentially be extended to other disease states and immunological phenotypes.

The table lists this clone with a few counts. Its target antigen remains unknown. Base qualities were left out, and no much larger clone turns up one base away. The cohort comprised approximately 700 healthy bone marrow donors. All cohort members were sampled while nominally healthy, although unrecorded immune exposures were likely present. The donor tested CMV seronegative, placing the donor among the 300 to 450 seronegative members of the cohort. A peripheral blood sample was provided by each donor, and peripheral blood mononuclear cells were used for TCR beta sequencing. The Qiagen DNeasy Blood Extraction Kit was used to extract genomic DNA from the blood cell samples.

The clonotype comes from a woman aged 25 to 39 in good health and CMV-seronegative. What was sequenced was PBMCs. Here the chain combines TRBV11-3 and TRBJ2-3; TRBD1 is a weak D gene call, 6 bases matching. The CDR3 protein: CASSLDRGKDTQYF. The nucleotide sequence is given as TGTGCCAGCAGCTTAGACAGGGGAAAGGATACGCAGTATTTT.